The entry that follows covers one TCR beta chain sequence. The germline gene is not matched at one end of the junction; a read error may be the cause. CDR1 and CDR2 from the germline V gene are SGHDN and FVKESK. This CDR3 region has 17 residues. This sample is drawn from a study of tumor-infiltrating lymphocytes in primary liver carcinoma. Total RNA (approximately 500 ng) served as template for TCR beta cDNA synthesis primed by a constant-region primer. ARM-PCR was slightly modified, and three nested multiplex PCR rounds with it gave rise to the TCR beta libraries. Forward primers for TRBV1-TRBV30 and a C-beta reverse primer served the first two PCR rounds, at roughly 10 cycles each. TCRdb re-called the multiplex PCR reads with MiXCR, one entry per CDR3 protein. The profile shows roughly 25,000 distinct CDR3 sequences, roughly three quarters of them singletons. Scientists recovered RNA and DNA together from roughly 21-30 mg of unsorted bulk tissue. Collection of samples drew on five separate regions of each tumor.

The chain is built from TRBV14 and TRBJ1-4; D unclear. The source material was liver tumor tissue from sampling region 5. Subset defined: tumor region T5, tumor centre. This clonotype was sampled from a woman in her twenties or thirties with primary liver carcinoma and hepatitis B virus infection. CDR3 sequence (DNA): TGTCCCAGCAGCCAATCGCGTATCCTTCCCTGGAATGAAAAACTGTTTTTT. It translates to CPSSQSRILPWNEKLFF.